Following are 19 T cell receptor beta chains from one sample sequenced in a study of T cell responses to AZD1222 COVID-19 vaccine. This table comes from immunoSEQ multiplex PCR, and its TCRdb copy is limited to in-frame clones, with some not included. The sample lists roughly 160,000 clones; around 88% were seen once. This specimen consisted of peripheral blood, obtained 28 days after the second AZD1222 dose. These receptors were obtained from an adult who received the AZD1222 COVID-19 vaccine.

The chain couples TRBV5-6 to TRBJ1-1, with TRBD1 identical over 8 bases. Germline values: CDR1 SGHDT, CDR2 YYEEEE. With V trimmed by 2 bases and J by 2 bases, 2 bases remained unmatched. This CDR3 has 14 amino acids. CDR3 sequence (DNA): TGTGCCAGCAGCTTCAGGGGGCTTAACACTGAAGCTTTCTTT. It yields the protein CASSFRGLNTEAFF.

This clone turned up a few times. The rearrangement joins TRBV5-4 to TRBJ2-7, with TRBD1 matching 10 bases. Germline lookup yields CDR1 SGHNT and CDR2 YYREEE (reference sequence). J was trimmed by 4 bases and V by 3 bases; bases with no gene match: 4. This CDR3 region has 14 residues. CDR3 amino acids: CASSSTGGGYEQYF. CDR3 coding DNA: TGTGCCAGCAGCTCGACAGGGGGCGGATACGAGCAGTACTTC.

V and J are TRBV19 and TRBJ2-5; 10 nucleotides line up with TRBD1. CDR1 is LNHDA and CDR2 is SQIVND in the germline V gene (reference sequence). J lost 3 bases, V lost 3 bases, and 4 bases had no gene match. This CDR3 comprises 15 residues. The CDR3 DNA reads as TGTGCCAGTAGTATGATAGGGACAGGGGAAGAGACCCAGTACTTC. Protein product: CASSMIGTGEETQYF.

This clone was observed a handful of times. Other nucleotide sequences in the sample specify the same CDR3. J is TRBJ2-7 and V is TRBV7-9; D is undetermined. CDR1 SEHNR and CDR2 FQNEAQ come from the germline V gene (reference sequence). The CDR3 covers 12 residues. V shed 1 base and J shed 5 bases, with 6 bases lying between them. CDR3 nucleotide sequence: TGTGCCAGCAGCTTAGGCCGGGACGAGCAGTACTTC. It is translated as CASSLGRDEQYF.

The V and J genes are TRBV7-9 and TRBJ1-2, with D unclear. V lost 4 bases, J lost 4 bases, and 25 bases lay in between. CDR3 length equals 18 residues. The germline V gene has CDR1 SEHNR and CDR2 FQNEAQ (reference sequence). DNA for the CDR3: TGTGCCAGCAGCTCCCAAACCCCCTCTACCGAGACGGGCTATGGCTACACCTTC. Its translation is CASSSQTPSTETGYGYTF.

Concerning this clone: Other DNA sequences within the sample encode an identical CDR3. The chain combines TRBV6-1 with TRBJ1-1; D uncertain. The germline V gene encodes CDR1 MNHNS and CDR2 SASEGT. The V end was cut by 2 bases, the J end by 1 base, with 5 bases between. The CDR3 sequence is 13 residues long. The CDR3, as DNA: TGTGCCAGCAGTGAATGGGGGAACACTGAAGCTTTCTTT. Translated, it gives CASSEWGNTEAFF.

The chain employs TRBV10-1 and TRBJ2-7; 7 nucleotides agree with TRBD1. J was trimmed by 3 bases and V by 7 bases; bases with no gene match: 9. This CDR3 region has 14 residues. In germline, CDR1 is WNHNN, CDR2 SYGVQD (reference sequence). CDR3 bases: TGCGCCAGCACCTTTCTGGACAGGTTCTACGAGCAGTACTTC. Translation gives CASTFLDRFYEQYF.

V gene TRBV29-1 combines with J gene TRBJ1-2, with 10 bases fitting TRBD1. The CDR3 has 16 amino acids. J was trimmed by 2 bases and V by 6 bases; bases with no gene match: 12. CDR1 SQVTM and CDR2 ANQGSEA come from the germline V gene. CDR3 DNA: TGCAGCGTGGATTCGCCTCGGGACAGGGGAAACTATGGCTACACCTTC. Translation gives CSVDSPRDRGNYGYTF.

The gene calls are TRBV19 and TRBJ1-1; tentative D call: TRBD1 (5 bases). The V end lost 10 bases, the J end lost 5 bases, and 20 bases lay between the germline ends. CDR1 is LNHDA, CDR2 SQIVND, per germline (reference sequence). This CDR3 region has 14 residues. The CDR3 coding sequence is TGTGCCACCCTTGTAAGGGGCTCGGATACTGAAGCTTTCTTT. Amino acids: CATLVRGSDTEAFF.

CDR3 coding DNA: TGTGCCAGCAGCGGTCGGGGGCTTCAACGCAGGGAGACCCAGTACTTC. It codes for CASSGRGLQRRETQYF. The chain links TRBV7-2 to TRBJ2-5; the D gene could be TRBD1 or TRBD2 (6 bases each). Trimming removed 5 bases at V and 5 bases at J, with 21 bases between. This CDR3 comprises 16 residues. CDR1 and CDR2 (germline): SGHTA, FQGNSA.

The genes are TRBV7-2 and TRBJ2-1; D remains unclear. The V end lost 6 bases, the J end lost 0 bases, and 6 bases lay between the germline ends. The CDR3 has 13 amino acids. Germline CDR1 is SGHTA and CDR2 is FQGNSA. As DNA, the CDR3 is TGTGCCAGCAGGCCGAGCTCCTACAATGAGCAGTTCTTC. Its translation is CASRPSSYNEQFF.

This clone came up a few times. The gene calls are TRBV25-1 and TRBJ2-1; no clear D. The CDR3 spans 14 residues. From germline, CDR1 is MGHDK and CDR2 SYGVNS. Trimming removed 4 bases from V and 0 bases from J, with 7 bases in between. As DNA, the CDR3 is TGTGCCAGCAGTGGGGAAGACTCCTACAATGAGCAGTTCTTC. It encodes CASSGEDSYNEQFF.

This sequence joins TRBV15 and TRBJ1-6, with D perhaps TRBD1 (5 bases). This CDR3 contains 16 residues. Deletions cut 4 bases from V and 8 bases from J, with 18 bases between. CDR1 is LNHNV, CDR2 YYDKDF, per germline (reference sequence). The CDR3 bases are TGTGCCACCAGCACCGTACAGGCTTCCGTGGATTCACCCCTCCACTTT. Amino acids: CATSTVQASVDSPLHF.

The chain has TRBV6-4 and TRBJ1-6; D not resolved. This CDR3 is 14 amino acids long. V lost 5 bases to trimming and J lost 3 bases, with 8 bases between them. The germline gives CDR1 MRHNA, CDR2 SNTAGT. The CDR3 sequence is CASSLNSYNSPLHF. The CDR3 DNA is TGTGCCAGCAGTCTCAACAGCTATAATTCACCCCTCCACTTT.

The chain couples TRBV9 to TRBJ2-4; D ambiguous. The V gene lost 0 bases and the J gene lost 5 bases, with 9 bases spanning the gap. The germline V gene encodes CDR1 SGDLS and CDR2 YYNGEE. This CDR3 comprises 14 residues. Written as DNA, the CDR3 is TGTGCCAGCAGCGTAGGTGGGGTGGAAAACATTCAGTACTTC. It encodes CASSVGGVENIQYF.

J is TRBJ1-4 and V is TRBV4-1, with D unresolved. V gave up 6 bases and J gave up 13 bases, with 18 bases separating them. CDR3 size: 13 residues. Germline V gene lookup returns CDR1 MGHRA and CDR2 YSYEKL. The CDR3 bases are TGCGCCAGCAGTCGCGGCTACATGAATGGACTGTTTTTT. This sequence encodes CASSRGYMNGLFF.

The V call is TRBV5-4, the J call TRBJ2-1; 9 nucleotides line up with TRBD1. With 2 bases clipped from V and 6 bases from J, the junction kept 3 bases outside the gene matches. Germline CDR1 reads SGHNT; CDR2 reads YYREEE (reference sequence). There are 14 residues in the CDR3. The CDR3 region has the DNA TGTGCCAGCAGCTTCCCGGGACAGGGCAATGAGCAGTTCTTC. This translates into CASSFPGQGNEQFF.

V gene TRBV19 combines with J gene TRBJ2-1, with 8 bases lining up with TRBD2. Germline trimming cut 7 bases from V and 4 bases from J; bases unmatched to any gene: 3. The CDR3 covers 13 residues. Germline CDR1 reads LNHDA; CDR2 reads SQIVND (reference sequence). The CDR3 DNA follows: TGTGCCAGTAATTTAGCGGGGTACAATGAGCAGTTCTTC. This encodes CASNLAGYNEQFF.

The V and J genes are TRBV5-1 and TRBJ1-1, with D possibly being TRBD1 (5 bases). In germline, CDR1 is SGHRS, CDR2 YFSETQ. This CDR3 has 13 residues. The V and J ends lost 3 bases and 5 bases respectively, with 11 bases between them. This CDR3 reads CASSSAGRTEAFF. CDR3 nucleotides: TGCGCCAGCAGCTCCGCAGGGCGTACTGAAGCTTTCTTT.